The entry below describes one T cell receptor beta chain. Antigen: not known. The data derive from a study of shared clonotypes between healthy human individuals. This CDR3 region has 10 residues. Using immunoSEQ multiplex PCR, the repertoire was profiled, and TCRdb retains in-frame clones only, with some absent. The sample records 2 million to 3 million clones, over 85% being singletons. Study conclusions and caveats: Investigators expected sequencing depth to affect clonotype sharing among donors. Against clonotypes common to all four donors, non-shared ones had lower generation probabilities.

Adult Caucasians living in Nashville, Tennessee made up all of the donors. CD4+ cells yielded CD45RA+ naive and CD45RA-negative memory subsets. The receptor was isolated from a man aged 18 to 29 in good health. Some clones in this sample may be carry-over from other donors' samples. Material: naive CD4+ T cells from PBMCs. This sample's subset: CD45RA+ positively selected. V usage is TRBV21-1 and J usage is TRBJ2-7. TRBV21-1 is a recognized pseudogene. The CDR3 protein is CASNKNEQYF. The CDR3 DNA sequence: TGTGCCAGCAACAAGAACGAGCAGTACTTC.